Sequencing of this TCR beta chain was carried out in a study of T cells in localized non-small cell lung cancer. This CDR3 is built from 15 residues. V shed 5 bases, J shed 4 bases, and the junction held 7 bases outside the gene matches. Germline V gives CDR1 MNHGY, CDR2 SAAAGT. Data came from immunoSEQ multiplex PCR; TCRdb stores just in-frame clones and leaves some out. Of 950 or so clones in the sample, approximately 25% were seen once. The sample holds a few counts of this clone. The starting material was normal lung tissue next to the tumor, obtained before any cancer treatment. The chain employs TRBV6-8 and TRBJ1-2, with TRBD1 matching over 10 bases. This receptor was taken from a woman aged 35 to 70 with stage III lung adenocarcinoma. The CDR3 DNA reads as TGTGCCAGCAGTCGGGACAGGGGAGGAGGCTATGGCTACACCTTC. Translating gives CASSRDRGGGYGYTF.